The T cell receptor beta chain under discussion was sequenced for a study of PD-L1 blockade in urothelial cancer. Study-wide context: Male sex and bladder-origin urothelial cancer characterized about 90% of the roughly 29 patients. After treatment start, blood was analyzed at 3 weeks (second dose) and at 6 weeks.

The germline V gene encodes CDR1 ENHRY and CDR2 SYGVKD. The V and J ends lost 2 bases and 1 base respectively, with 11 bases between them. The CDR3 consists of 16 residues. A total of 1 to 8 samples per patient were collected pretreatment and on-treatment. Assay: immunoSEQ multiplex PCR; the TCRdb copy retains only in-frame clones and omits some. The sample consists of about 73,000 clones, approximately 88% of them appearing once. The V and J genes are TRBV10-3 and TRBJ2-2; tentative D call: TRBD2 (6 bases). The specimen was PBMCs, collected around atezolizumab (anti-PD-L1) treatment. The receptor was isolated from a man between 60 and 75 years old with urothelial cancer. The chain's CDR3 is CAISEGRRENTGELFF. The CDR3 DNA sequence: TGTGCCATCAGTGAGGGGCGGCGGGAGAACACCGGGGAGCTGTTTTTT.